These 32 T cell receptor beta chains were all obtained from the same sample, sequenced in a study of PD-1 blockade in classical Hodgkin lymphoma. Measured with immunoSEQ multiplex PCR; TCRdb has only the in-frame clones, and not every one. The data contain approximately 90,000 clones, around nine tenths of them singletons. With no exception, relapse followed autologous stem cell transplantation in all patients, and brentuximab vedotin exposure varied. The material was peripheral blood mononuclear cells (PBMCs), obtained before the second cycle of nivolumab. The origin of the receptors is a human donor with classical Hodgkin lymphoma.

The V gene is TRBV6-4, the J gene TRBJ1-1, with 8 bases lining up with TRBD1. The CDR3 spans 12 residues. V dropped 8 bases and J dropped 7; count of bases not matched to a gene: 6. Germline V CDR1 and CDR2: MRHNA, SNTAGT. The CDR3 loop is CASFDRGGEAFF. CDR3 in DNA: TGTGCCAGCTTCGACAGGGGAGGTGAAGCTTTCTTT.

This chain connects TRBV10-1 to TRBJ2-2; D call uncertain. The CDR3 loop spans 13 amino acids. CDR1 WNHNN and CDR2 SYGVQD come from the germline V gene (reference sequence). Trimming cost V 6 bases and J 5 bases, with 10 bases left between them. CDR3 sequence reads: CASSATPTGELFF. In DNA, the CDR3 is TGCGCCAGCAGCGCGACTCCTACCGGGGAGCTGTTTTTT.

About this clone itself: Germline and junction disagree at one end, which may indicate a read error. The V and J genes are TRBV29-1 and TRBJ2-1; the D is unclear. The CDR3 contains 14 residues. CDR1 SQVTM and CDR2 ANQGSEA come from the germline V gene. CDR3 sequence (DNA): TGCAGCGCTGAAGTCGGGCTGACCTACAATGAGCAGTTCTTC. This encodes CSAEVGLTYNEQFF.

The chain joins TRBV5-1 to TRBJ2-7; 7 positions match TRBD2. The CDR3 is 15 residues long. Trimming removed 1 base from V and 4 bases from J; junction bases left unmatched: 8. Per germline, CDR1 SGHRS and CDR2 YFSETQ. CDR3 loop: CASSLKGPSGYEQYF. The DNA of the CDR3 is TGCGCCAGCAGCTTGAAGGGGCCTAGCGGTTACGAGCAGTACTTC.

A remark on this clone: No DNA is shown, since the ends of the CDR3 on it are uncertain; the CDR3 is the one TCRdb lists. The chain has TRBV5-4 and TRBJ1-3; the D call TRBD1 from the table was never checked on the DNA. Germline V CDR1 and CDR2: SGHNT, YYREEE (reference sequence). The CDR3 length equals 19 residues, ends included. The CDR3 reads CVPAALGGRGRKDGNTIYF.

CDR3 DNA: TGTGCCAGCAGTAAGGGAGGTTGGGACACCGGGGAGCTGTTTTTT. This encodes CASSKGGWDTGELFF. The chain links TRBV27 to TRBJ2-2; D perhaps matches TRBD2 (6 bases). In germline, CDR1 is MNHEY, CDR2 SMNVEV (reference sequence). The CDR3 extends over 15 amino acids. V lost 5 bases to trimming and J lost 3 bases, with 13 bases between them.

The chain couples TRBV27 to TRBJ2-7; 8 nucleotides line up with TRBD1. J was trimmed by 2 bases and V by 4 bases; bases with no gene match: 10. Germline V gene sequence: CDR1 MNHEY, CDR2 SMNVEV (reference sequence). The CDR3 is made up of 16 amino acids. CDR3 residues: CASSSELDRAPYEQYF. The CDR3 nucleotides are TGTGCCAGCAGTTCCGAATTGGACAGGGCTCCCTACGAGCAGTACTTC.

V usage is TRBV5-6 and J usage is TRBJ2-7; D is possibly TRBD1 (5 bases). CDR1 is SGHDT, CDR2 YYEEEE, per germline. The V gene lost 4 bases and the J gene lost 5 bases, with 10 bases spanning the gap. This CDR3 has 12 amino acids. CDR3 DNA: TGTGCCAGCAGCCCCGGACAAAACGAGCAGTACTTC. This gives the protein CASSPGQNEQYF. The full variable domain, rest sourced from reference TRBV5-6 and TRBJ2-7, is DAGVTQSPTHLIKTRGQQVTLRCSPKSGHDTVSWYQQALGQGPQFIFQYYEEEERQRGNFPDRFSGHQFPNYSSELNVNALLLGDSALYLCASSPGQNEQYFGPGTRLTVT.

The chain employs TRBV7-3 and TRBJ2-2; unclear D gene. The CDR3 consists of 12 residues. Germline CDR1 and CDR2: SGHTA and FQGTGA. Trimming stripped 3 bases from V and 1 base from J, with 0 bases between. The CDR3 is CASSLNTGELFF. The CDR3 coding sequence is TGTGCCAGCAGCTTGAACACCGGGGAGCTGTTTTTT.

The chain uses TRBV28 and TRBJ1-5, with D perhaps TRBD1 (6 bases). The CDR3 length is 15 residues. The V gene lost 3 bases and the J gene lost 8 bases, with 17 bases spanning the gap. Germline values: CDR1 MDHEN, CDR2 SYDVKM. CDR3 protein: CASSFGGGGYEPQHF. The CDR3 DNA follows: TGTGCCAGCAGTTTTGGGGGTGGGGGCTATGAGCCCCAGCATTTT.

This chain's CDR3 is CASSVAHEQFF. CDR3 nucleotide sequence: TGTGCCAGCAGCGTAGCCCATGAGCAGTTCTTC. The V gene is TRBV9, the J gene TRBJ2-1, with D unclear. The CDR3 extends over 11 amino acids. Trimming removed 0 bases at V and 8 bases at J, with 3 bases between. The germline CDR1 and CDR2 sequences are SGDLS and YYNGEE.

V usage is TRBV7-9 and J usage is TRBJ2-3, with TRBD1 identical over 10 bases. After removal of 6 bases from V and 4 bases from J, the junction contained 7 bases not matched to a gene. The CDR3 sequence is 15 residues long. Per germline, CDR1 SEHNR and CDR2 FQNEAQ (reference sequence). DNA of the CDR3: TGTGCCAGCAGGACGACAGGGGGCTGGGCAGATACGCAGTATTTT. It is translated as CASRTTGGWADTQYF.

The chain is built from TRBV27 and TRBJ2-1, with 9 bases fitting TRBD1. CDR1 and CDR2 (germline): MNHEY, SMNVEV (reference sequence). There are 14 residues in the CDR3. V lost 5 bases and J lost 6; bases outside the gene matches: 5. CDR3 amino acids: CASSPGTGLNEQFF. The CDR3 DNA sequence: TGTGCCAGCAGTCCGGGGACAGGGCTCAATGAGCAGTTCTTC.

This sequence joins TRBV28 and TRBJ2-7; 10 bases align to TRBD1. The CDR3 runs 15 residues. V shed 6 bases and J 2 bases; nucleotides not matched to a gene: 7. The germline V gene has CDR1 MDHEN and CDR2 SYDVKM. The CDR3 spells CASRVPGQGTYEQYF. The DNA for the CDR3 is TGTGCCAGCAGGGTCCCGGGACAGGGGACCTACGAGCAGTACTTC.

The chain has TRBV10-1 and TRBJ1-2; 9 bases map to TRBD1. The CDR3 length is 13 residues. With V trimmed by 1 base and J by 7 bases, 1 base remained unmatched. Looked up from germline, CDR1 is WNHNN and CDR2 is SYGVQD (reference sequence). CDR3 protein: CASSEYRGLGYTF. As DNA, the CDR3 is TGCGCCAGCAGTGAGTACAGGGGGCTTGGCTACACCTTC.

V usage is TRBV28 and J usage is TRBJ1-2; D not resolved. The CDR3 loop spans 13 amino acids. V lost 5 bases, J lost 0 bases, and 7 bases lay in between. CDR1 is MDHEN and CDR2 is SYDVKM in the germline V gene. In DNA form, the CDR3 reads TGTGCCAGCAGTATTCAAGCTAACTATGGCTACACCTTC. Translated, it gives CASSIQANYGYTF.

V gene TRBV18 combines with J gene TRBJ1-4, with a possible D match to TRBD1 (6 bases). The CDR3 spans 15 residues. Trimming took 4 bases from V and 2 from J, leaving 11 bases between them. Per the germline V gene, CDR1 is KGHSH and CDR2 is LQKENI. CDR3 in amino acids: CASSLTGPTNEKLFF. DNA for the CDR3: TGTGCCAGCTCACTAACAGGGCCTACTAATGAAAAACTGTTTTTT. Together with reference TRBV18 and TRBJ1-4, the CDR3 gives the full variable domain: NAGVMQNPRHLVRRRGQEARLRCSPMKGHSHVYWYRQLPEEGLKFMVYLQKENIIDESGMPKERFSAEFPKEGPSILRIQQVVRGDSAAYFCASSLTGPTNEKLFFGSGTQLSVL.

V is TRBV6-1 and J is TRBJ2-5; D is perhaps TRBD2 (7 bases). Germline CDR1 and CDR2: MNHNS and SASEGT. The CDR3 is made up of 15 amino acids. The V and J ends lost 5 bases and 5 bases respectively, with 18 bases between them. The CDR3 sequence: CASSSKGGGAETQYF. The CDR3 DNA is TGTGCCAGCAGTTCCAAGGGGGGGGGTGCGGAGACCCAGTACTTC.

For the CDR3, the DNA is TGTGCCAGTAGTAATCTACAGGATGGGACATATCGCAATCAGCCCCAGCATTTT. The encoded protein is CASSNLQDGTYRNQPQHF. This rearrangement joins TRBV19 to TRBJ1-5; a weak D match, TRBD1 (6 bases). The CDR3 is 18 residues long. Germline CDR1 and CDR2: LNHDA and SQIVND (reference sequence). V was cut by 4 bases and J by 2 bases, with 21 bases left in between.

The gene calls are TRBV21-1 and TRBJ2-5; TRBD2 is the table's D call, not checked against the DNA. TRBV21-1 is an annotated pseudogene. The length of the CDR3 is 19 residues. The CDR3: CASSKAGGWTSGDPETQYF. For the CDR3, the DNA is TGTGCCAGCAGCAAAGCTGGGGGATGGACTAGCGGGGACCCGGAGACCCAGTACTTC.

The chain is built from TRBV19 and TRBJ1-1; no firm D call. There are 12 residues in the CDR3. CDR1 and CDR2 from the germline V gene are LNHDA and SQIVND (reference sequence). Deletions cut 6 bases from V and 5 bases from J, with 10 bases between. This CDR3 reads CASSWGGTEAFF. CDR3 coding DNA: TGTGCCAGTAGCTGGGGAGGGACTGAAGCTTTCTTT. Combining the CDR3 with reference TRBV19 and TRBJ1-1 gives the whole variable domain DGGITQSPKYLFRKEGQNVTLSCEQNLNHDAMYWYRQDPGQGLRLIYYSQIVNDFQKGDIAEGYSVSREKKESFPLTVTSAQKNPTAFYLCASSWGGTEAFFGQGTRLTVV.

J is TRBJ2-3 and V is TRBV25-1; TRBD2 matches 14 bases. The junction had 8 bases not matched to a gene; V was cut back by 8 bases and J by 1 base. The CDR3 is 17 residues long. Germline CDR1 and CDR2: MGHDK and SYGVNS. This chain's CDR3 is CASRGLAGAIGTDTQYF. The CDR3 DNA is TGTGCCAGCCGGGGACTAGCGGGGGCGATTGGCACAGATACGCAGTATTTT.

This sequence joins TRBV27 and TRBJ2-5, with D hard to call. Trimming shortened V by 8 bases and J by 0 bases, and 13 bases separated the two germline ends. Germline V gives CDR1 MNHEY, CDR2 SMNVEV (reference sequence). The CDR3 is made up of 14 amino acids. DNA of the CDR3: TGTGCCAGCTCCCCTACCCAGTACCAAGAGACCCAGTACTTC. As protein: CASSPTQYQETQYF.

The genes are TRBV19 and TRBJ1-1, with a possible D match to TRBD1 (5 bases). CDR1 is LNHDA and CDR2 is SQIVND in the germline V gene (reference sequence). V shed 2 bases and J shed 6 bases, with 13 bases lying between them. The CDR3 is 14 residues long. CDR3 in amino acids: CASSIIGGSAEAFF. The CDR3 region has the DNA TGTGCCAGTAGTATAATTGGGGGAAGCGCTGAAGCTTTCTTT.

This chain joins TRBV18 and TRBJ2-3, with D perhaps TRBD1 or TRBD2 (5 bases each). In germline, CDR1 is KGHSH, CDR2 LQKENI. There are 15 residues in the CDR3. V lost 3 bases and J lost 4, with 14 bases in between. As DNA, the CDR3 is TGTGCCAGCTCACCCGGGACCCAGTCATCAGATACGCAGTATTTT. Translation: CASSPGTQSSDTQYF.

The CDR3 spells CASSRTGLGVANTGELFF. The CDR3 DNA sequence: TGTGCCAGCAGCCGGACAGGGTTGGGAGTAGCGAACACCGGGGAGCTGTTTTTT. The chain combines TRBV2 with TRBJ2-2, with 8 bases identical to TRBD1. Germline CDR1 and CDR2: SNHLY and FYNNEI. Germline trimming cut 6 bases from V and 0 bases from J; bases unmatched to any gene: 12. The CDR3 length is 18 residues.

The chain's CDR3 is CASSPGRPSDTYEQYF. CDR3 bases: TGTGCCAGCTCACCTGGTCGGCCGTCGGACACATACGAGCAGTACTTC. The V and J genes are TRBV18 and TRBJ2-7; perhaps TRBD1 as D (5 bases). The ends were cut back, 3 bases at V and 4 bases at J, with 19 bases in the middle. Germline-derived CDR1 and CDR2 are KGHSH and LQKENI. This CDR3 contains 16 residues.

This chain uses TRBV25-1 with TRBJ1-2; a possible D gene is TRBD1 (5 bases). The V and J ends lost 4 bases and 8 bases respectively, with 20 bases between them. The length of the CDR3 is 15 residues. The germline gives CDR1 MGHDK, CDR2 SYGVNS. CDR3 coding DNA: TGTGCCAGCAGTGGGGGACGATCGCGGACGAGGGGCTACACCTTC. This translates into CASSGGRSRTRGYTF.

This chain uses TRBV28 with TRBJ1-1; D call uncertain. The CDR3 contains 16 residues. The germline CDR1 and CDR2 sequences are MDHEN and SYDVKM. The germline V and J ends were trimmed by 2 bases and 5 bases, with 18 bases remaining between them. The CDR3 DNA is TGTGCCAGCAGTTTACCCCCCGACACGGTGGGGACTGAAGCTTTCTTT. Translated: CASSLPPDTVGTEAFF.

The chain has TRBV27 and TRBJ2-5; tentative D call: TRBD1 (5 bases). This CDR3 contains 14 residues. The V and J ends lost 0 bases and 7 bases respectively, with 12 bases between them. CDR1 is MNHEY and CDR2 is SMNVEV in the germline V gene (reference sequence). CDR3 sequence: CASSLSGLLGTQYF. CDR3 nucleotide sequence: TGTGCCAGCAGTTTATCGGGGCTACTGGGGACCCAGTACTTC.

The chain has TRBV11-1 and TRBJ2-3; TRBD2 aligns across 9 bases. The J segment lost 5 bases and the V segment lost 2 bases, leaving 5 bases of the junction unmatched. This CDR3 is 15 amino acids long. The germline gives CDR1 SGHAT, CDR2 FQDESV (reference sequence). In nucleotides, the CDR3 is TGTGCCAGCAGCTTAATGGCGGGAGGGCGAGATACGCAGTATTTT. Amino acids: CASSLMAGGRDTQYF.

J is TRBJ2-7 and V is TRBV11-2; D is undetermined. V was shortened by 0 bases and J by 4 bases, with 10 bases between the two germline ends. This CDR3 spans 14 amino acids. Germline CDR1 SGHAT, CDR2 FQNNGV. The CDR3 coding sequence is TGTGCCAGCAGCTTAGAACCAGGTTTTTACGAGCAGTACTTC. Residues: CASSLEPGFYEQYF.